This T cell receptor (beta chain) was observed in a study of blood T cell repertoires in COVID-19. Study background: The United States, Italy and Spain were the sources of the acute and convalescent COVID-19 samples.

Self-reported history from a screening survey and questionnaire set each donor's cohort. Before they entered the study, exposed participants had met a COVID-19 case within 2 weeks. In the original analysis: Using reference gene primer amplification, nucleated cell counts were estimated. The assay was immunoSEQ multiplex PCR, and TCRdb's table has in-frame clones only and misses some. That table furnishes V, J and clone size, whereas the DNA furnished D and trimming. There are around 250,000 clones in the sample; around 93% occur only once, and around 2.8% lies in the top ten. The V segment lost 1 base and the J segment 5 bases; nucleotides outside the gene matches: 12. CDR1 and CDR2 from the germline V gene are MDHEN and SYDVKM. The length of the CDR3 is 19 residues.

This TCR was recovered from a man aged 35 to 55 who had been exposed to COVID-19. Specimen: PBMCs or T cells enriched from blood (not recorded which). The rearrangement links TRBV28 to TRBJ2-1, with 12 bases lining up with TRBD2. The CDR3 is CASSLLIGLAGSLDNEQFF. CDR3 bases: TGTGCCAGCAGTTTATTGATAGGACTAGCGGGATCCTTAGACAATGAGCAGTTCTTC.